This T cell receptor (beta chain) was identified in a study of shared clonotypes between healthy human individuals. The study's findings and limits: Non-shared clonotypes showed lower generation probabilities than clonotypes common to all four donors. Sequencing depth was expected to affect clonotype sharing among donors. At large depth, rarefaction still showed sorted-subset sequencing to be incomplete.

Of note for this clone: The antigen remains unidentified. Other DNA sequences in this specimen translate into the identical CDR3.

Replicate sorted-subset PCRs were loaded with roughly 190 ng DNA, 30,000 to 35,000 T cell genomes. Libraries were prepared by immunoSEQ multiplex PCR; TCRdb keeps only in-frame clonotypes and omits some of them. Of roughly 760,000 clones listed, less than 85% were seen once; the top ten hold 1.7%. Germline V lookup: CDR1 SGHRS, CDR2 YFSETQ. The length of the CDR3 is 15 residues. Trimming took 0 bases from V and 0 from J, leaving 7 bases between them. The clonotype comes from a woman aged 25 to 39 in good health. The sequenced sample consisted of memory CD4+ T cells sorted from blood. Subset denoted: CD45RA-negative fraction. The chain has TRBV5-1 and TRBJ1-3; D gene unclear. This CDR3 reads CASSLAGDSGNTIYF. As DNA, the CDR3 is TGCGCCAGCAGCTTGGCGGGTGACTCTGGAAACACCATATATTTT.